What follows are 26 T cell receptor beta chains derived from one specimen sequenced in a study of blood T cell repertoires in COVID-19. Sequenced by immunoSEQ multiplex PCR; TCRdb stores in-frame clones only, minus some. This sample has approximately 390,000 clones, with around nine tenths found just once. Sequenced sample: PBMCs or T cells enriched from blood (not recorded which). The receptors were gathered from a woman aged 45-65 years who had recovered from COVID-19.

The chain is built from TRBV25-1 and TRBJ2-5; no clear D gene. CDR3 length: 13 amino acids. The germline V gene encodes CDR1 MGHDK and CDR2 SYGVNS. V was shortened by 2 bases and J by 5 bases, with 9 bases between the two germline ends. Here the CDR3 reads CASSEVFPETQYF. DNA of the CDR3: TGTGCCAGCAGTGAAGTGTTCCCGGAGACCCAGTACTTC.

V usage is TRBV12-5 and J usage is TRBJ1-5; possibly TRBD1 for D (6 bases). The CDR3 consists of 16 residues. Deletions cut 6 bases from V and 1 base from J, with 16 bases between. Germline V gene lookup returns CDR1 LGHNT and CDR2 FRNRAP. The CDR3 loop reads CASGALNRESNQPQHF. The CDR3 nucleotides read TGTGCTAGTGGCGCTTTAAACAGGGAGAGCAATCAGCCCCAGCATTTT.

The rearrangement links TRBV13 to TRBJ2-2; D is possibly TRBD1 (5 bases). V dropped 5 bases and J dropped 3 bases, with 13 bases sitting between them. This CDR3 has 15 residues. Germline V gives CDR1 PRHDT, CDR2 FYEKMQ (reference sequence). The CDR3 loop reads CASSPRQRYTGELFF. CDR3 nucleotides: TGTGCCAGCAGCCCCCGACAGAGGTACACCGGGGAGCTGTTTTTT.

The chain links TRBV18 to TRBJ1-4; TRBD1 is a possible D gene (5 bases). Germline-derived CDR1 and CDR2 are KGHSH and LQKENI. This CDR3 is 14 amino acids long. V shed 2 bases and J shed 8 bases, with 12 bases lying between them. CDR3 nucleotide sequence: TGTGCCAGCTCACCAGGGCAGGGAAGAGAAAAACTGTTTTTT. Its translation: CASSPGQGREKLFF.

This clone has only one observation. The genes are TRBV7-6 and TRBJ1-1; 9 nucleotides match TRBD1. This CDR3 contains 16 residues. With 10 bases clipped from V and 0 bases from J, the junction kept 12 bases outside the gene matches. Germline lookup yields CDR1 SGHVS and CDR2 FNYEAQ. The chain's CDR3 is CATQQGAFVVNTEAFF. The CDR3 DNA reads TGTGCCACTCAACAGGGGGCGTTTGTGGTGAACACTGAAGCTTTCTTT.

This sequence joins TRBV2 and TRBJ1-4; 8 bases are a match to TRBD1. The J segment lost 7 bases and the V segment lost 6 bases, leaving 4 bases of the junction unmatched. Germline values: CDR1 SNHLY, CDR2 FYNNEI. The CDR3 runs 13 residues. CDR3 amino acids: CASRGDRSEKLFF. In DNA, the CDR3 is TGTGCCAGCAGGGGGGACAGGAGTGAAAAACTGTTTTTT.

J is TRBJ2-3 and V is TRBV29-1, with a weak D call TRBD1 (5 bases). CDR1 SQVTM and CDR2 ANQGSEA come from the germline V gene. The CDR3 has 14 residues. V was shortened by 8 bases and J by 2 bases, with 17 bases between the two germline ends. The CDR3 DNA reads as TGCAGCTTCCGGTTAGGGGCTACCACAGATACGCAGTATTTT. This gives the protein CSFRLGATTDTQYF.

The rearrangement uses TRBV19 and TRBJ2-1, with 7 bases lining up with TRBD1. Germline CDR1 is LNHDA and CDR2 is SQIVND (reference sequence). The V segment lost 7 bases and the J segment 6 bases; nucleotides outside the gene matches: 15. The CDR3 covers 16 residues. The CDR3 loop is CASIGTRQGARNEQFF. The CDR3 coding sequence is TGTGCCAGTATCGGGACGAGACAGGGAGCTCGCAATGAGCAGTTCTTC.

The V gene is TRBV16, the J gene TRBJ2-7; D remains unclear. This CDR3 is 13 amino acids long. The V gene's germline CDR1 is KGHSY and CDR2 FQNENV. Trimming took 3 bases from V and 3 from J, leaving 9 bases between them. The CDR3 loop reads CASSQRPDYEQYF. Here the CDR3 DNA reads TGTGCCAGCAGCCAGAGGCCAGACTACGAGCAGTACTTC.

The J gene is TRBJ2-3, the V gene TRBV4-1, with a possible D match to TRBD2 (6 bases). Trimming removed 2 bases at V and 2 bases at J, with 11 bases between. The CDR3 is 15 residues long. CDR1 MGHRA and CDR2 YSYEKL come from the germline V gene. In DNA, the CDR3 is TGCGCCAGCAGCCAATTAGGACTATTCACAGATACGCAGTATTTT. This translates into CASSQLGLFTDTQYF.

This clone was counted only a few times. The CDR3, as DNA: TGTGCCAGCAGCCAAGGGGGCGTGATGAACACTGAAGCTTTCTTT. Its translation: CASSQGGVMNTEAFF. The rearrangement joins TRBV3-1 (or the pseudogene TRBV3-2) to TRBJ1-1; D perhaps matches TRBD1 (5 bases). Germline V gene sequence: CDR1 LGHDT, CDR2 YNNKEL (reference sequence). V was shortened by 1 base and J by 0 bases, with 9 bases between the two germline ends. The CDR3 is made up of 15 amino acids.

Of note for this clone: Different DNA sequences within this sample yield the same CDR3. The rearrangement uses TRBV18 and TRBJ2-5, with D tentatively TRBD1 (6 bases). The germline V gene has CDR1 KGHSH and CDR2 LQKENI. Between the trimmed V and J ends, which lost 2 bases and 2 bases, there was a span of 6 bases. This CDR3 has 13 residues. CDR3 in DNA: TGTGCCAGCTCACCAGGACAGCAAGAGACCCAGTACTTC. This encodes CASSPGQQETQYF.

The V call is TRBV19, the J call TRBJ2-3, with 8 bases that match TRBD1. Germline trimming cut 9 bases from V and 7 bases from J; bases unmatched to any gene: 12. The CDR3 contains 14 residues. Germline CDR1 and CDR2: LNHDA and SQIVND (reference sequence). The CDR3 protein is CARMRDRWSHTQYF. The CDR3 DNA follows: TGTGCCAGAATGAGGGACAGGTGGTCTCATACGCAGTATTTT.

The CDR3 DNA is TGTGCCAGCAGCGTTGGAGTCGGAGCCTACGAGCAGTACTTC. Protein sequence: CASSVGVGAYEQYF. The rearrangement uses TRBV5-4 and TRBJ2-7; D is uncertain. The CDR3 covers 14 residues. The V gene's germline CDR1 is SGHNT and CDR2 YYREEE (reference sequence). V lost 4 bases and J 2 bases, leaving 13 bases between the germline ends.

In DNA, the CDR3 is TGTGCCAGCAGCTCGAGTCGACAGGGCCCCCTCCTTGATAATTCACCCCTCCACTTT. This gives the protein CASSSSRQGPLLDNSPLHF. The J gene is TRBJ1-6, the V gene TRBV7-9, with 7 bases fitting TRBD1. J lost 5 bases, V lost 4 bases, and 17 bases had no gene match. Looked up from germline, CDR1 is SEHNR and CDR2 is FQNEAQ (reference sequence). The CDR3 runs 19 residues.

This clone was detected a few times. The rearrangement joins TRBV4-3 to TRBJ1-1; D unclear. The length of the CDR3 is 11 residues. Germline lookup yields CDR1 LGHNA and CDR2 YSLEER. Trimming took off 6 bases at V and 11 bases at J, with 13 bases between the two ends. The CDR3 loop reads CASSRGREAFF. CDR3 in DNA: TGCGCCAGCAGTCGGGGAAGGGAGGCTTTCTTT.

The chain recombines TRBV29-1 with TRBJ1-5, with D possibly being TRBD1 (5 bases). Germline V gene data show CDR1 as SQVTM and CDR2 as ANQGSEA. The CDR3 has 14 residues. Trimming left V 4 bases short and J 3 bases short, with 13 bases between. CDR3 bases: TGCAGCGTTGGGGGCCAAGGAGACAATCAGCCCCAGCATTTT. This sequence encodes CSVGGQGDNQPQHF.

This clone appeared a few times. The rearrangement links TRBV5-1 to TRBJ1-6; D not resolved. The CDR3 loop spans 13 amino acids. V gave up 9 bases and J gave up 7 bases, with 14 bases separating them. Germline V gives CDR1 SGHRS, CDR2 YFSETQ. The CDR3 coding sequence is TGCGCCACCCGAGAGGAAACCAATTCACCCCTCCACTTT. It codes for CATREETNSPLHF.

The gene calls are TRBV18 and TRBJ2-7; TRBD1 aligns across 9 bases. V shed 3 bases and J 2 bases; nucleotides not matched to a gene: 2. The CDR3 loop spans 14 amino acids. Germline V gene data show CDR1 as KGHSH and CDR2 as LQKENI. Here the CDR3 DNA reads TGTGCCAGCTCACCTCGGGACAGGGCCTACGAGCAGTACTTC. Residues: CASSPRDRAYEQYF.

This chain connects TRBV30 to TRBJ1-1; maybe TRBD1 (6 bases). This CDR3 has 14 amino acids. The V gene's germline CDR1 is GTSNPN and CDR2 SVGIG (reference sequence). Trimming cost V 2 bases and J 4 bases, with 14 bases left between them. The DNA of the CDR3 is TGTGCCTGGAGTATCTTACAGGGTACCACTGAAGCTTTCTTT. Amino acids: CAWSILQGTTEAFF.

The CDR3 sequence: CASSFGTAYGYTF. Here the CDR3 DNA reads TGCGCCAGCAGCTTCGGGACAGCCTATGGCTACACCTTC. The chain uses TRBV5-1 and TRBJ1-2; 7 bases line up with TRBD1. The CDR3 sequence is 13 residues long. Germline CDR1 SGHRS, CDR2 YFSETQ. With 2 bases clipped from V and 4 bases from J, the junction kept 2 bases outside the gene matches.

This chain links TRBV19 with TRBJ1-1, with a tentative D call TRBD1 (5 bases). V was pared by 3 bases and J by 1 base, with 12 bases between. There are 15 residues in the CDR3. CDR1 and CDR2 (germline): LNHDA, SQIVND (reference sequence). CDR3 region: CASSIAGPSNTEAFF. CDR3 bases: TGTGCCAGTAGTATCGCGGGACCTTCGAACACTGAAGCTTTCTTT. The entire variable domain, with the rest obtained from reference TRBV19 and TRBJ1-1, is as follows: DGGITQSPKYLFRKEGQNVTLSCEQNLNHDAMYWYRQDPGQGLRLIYYSQIVNDFQKGDIAEGYSVSREKKESFPLTVTSAQKNPTAFYLCASSIAGPSNTEAFFGQGTRLTVV.

The chain joins TRBV13 to TRBJ2-1; TRBD2 matches 13 bases. The V segment lost 4 bases and the J segment 0 bases; nucleotides outside the gene matches: 6. The CDR3 covers 18 residues. Germline loops: CDR1 PRHDT, CDR2 FYEKMQ (reference sequence). Here the CDR3 reads CASSSGTSGTSSYNEQFF. CDR3 nucleotide sequence: TGTGCCAGCAGCTCCGGGACTAGCGGGACGAGCTCCTACAATGAGCAGTTCTTC.

This clone showed up just once. V usage is TRBV9 and J usage is TRBJ1-1; 7 bases align to TRBD1. The junction had 1 base not matched to a gene; V was cut back by 3 bases and J by 8 bases. This CDR3 is 11 amino acids long. CDR1 is SGDLS, CDR2 YYNGEE, per germline. The CDR3 region has the DNA TGTGCCAGCAGCGGAGGGGGCGAAGCTTTCTTT. Translated, it gives CASSGGGEAFF.

The gene calls are TRBV6-5 and TRBJ2-1; TRBD1 matches at 10 bases. Germline V lookup: CDR1 MNHEY, CDR2 SVGAGI. J was trimmed by 7 bases and V by 8 bases; bases with no gene match: 11. The CDR3 runs 15 residues. The CDR3 region has the DNA TGTGCCAGCGTAACCGGGACAGGGGTATGGAATGAGCAGTTCTTC. Amino acids: CASVTGTGVWNEQFF.

The chain is built from TRBV7-9 and TRBJ2-7; D possibly corresponds to TRBD2 (6 bases). From germline, CDR1 is SEHNR and CDR2 FQNEAQ (reference sequence). The germline V and J ends were trimmed by 2 bases and 6 bases, with 8 bases remaining between them. The CDR3 spans 12 residues. The CDR3 DNA is TGTGCCAGCAGCTTAAACGGGGGCGAGCAGTACTTC. It yields the protein CASSLNGGEQYF.